This T cell receptor (beta chain) was identified in a study of CD8 T cells in Susac syndrome. Random hexamers primed reverse transcription of roughly 0.5 to 1 ug RNA. Amplification of TCR beta CDR3 across 54 Vbeta and 13 Jbeta was performed with immunoSEQ multiplex PCR. Via MiXCR, TCRdb re-called the immunoSEQ multiplex PCR reads, giving one row per CDR3 protein. The repertoire holds about 150,000 distinct CDR3 sequences, 95% to 96% seen once, with about 0.15% in the top ten. Germline values: CDR1 SNHLY, CDR2 FYNNEI. Trimming stripped 7 bases from V and 3 bases from J, with 7 bases between. The CDR3 consists of 12 residues.

The source of this sequence is a human donor with multiple sclerosis. V usage is TRBV2 and J usage is TRBJ1-3, with no clear D. The sample was CD8+ T cells from PBMCs. As DNA, the CDR3 is TGTGCCAGCATCGACGGTGGAAACACCATATATTTT. This sequence encodes CASIDGGNTIYF.